This TCR beta chain was recovered during a study of T cells in Graves' hyperthyroidism and ophthalmopathy. Study at large: The authors collected peripheral blood at initial diagnosis, before any treatment. General study findings and limits: Most thyroid clonotypes with frequency above 0.001 were detected in blood.

This clonotype was seen repeatedly, ten times or more. Antigen specificity is unknown. PBMCs were derived from around 10 ml fresh peripheral blood. Authors of the study amplified TCR beta CDR3 regions from RNA transcripts. HTBI primers were the set used in a first-round RT-PCR of the TCR CDR3. TCRdb used MiXCR to reprocess the multiplex PCR reads, holding one entry per CDR3 protein. Of around 620,000 distinct CDR3 sequences listed, 14% are singletons. This TCR was sampled from a woman younger than 30 with Graves' ophthalmopathy. Sequences were obtained from blood.

CDR3 sequence reads: CAISGTSLLDEQFF. In DNA form, the CDR3 reads TGTGCCATCAGTGGGACTAGCCTACTAGATGAGCAGTTCTTC. The V gene is TRBV10-3, the J gene TRBJ2-1; 8 nucleotides match TRBD2. The CDR3 is 14 amino acids. Per the germline V gene, CDR1 is ENHRY and CDR2 is SYGVKD. V lost 4 bases and J lost 8; bases outside the gene matches: 7.